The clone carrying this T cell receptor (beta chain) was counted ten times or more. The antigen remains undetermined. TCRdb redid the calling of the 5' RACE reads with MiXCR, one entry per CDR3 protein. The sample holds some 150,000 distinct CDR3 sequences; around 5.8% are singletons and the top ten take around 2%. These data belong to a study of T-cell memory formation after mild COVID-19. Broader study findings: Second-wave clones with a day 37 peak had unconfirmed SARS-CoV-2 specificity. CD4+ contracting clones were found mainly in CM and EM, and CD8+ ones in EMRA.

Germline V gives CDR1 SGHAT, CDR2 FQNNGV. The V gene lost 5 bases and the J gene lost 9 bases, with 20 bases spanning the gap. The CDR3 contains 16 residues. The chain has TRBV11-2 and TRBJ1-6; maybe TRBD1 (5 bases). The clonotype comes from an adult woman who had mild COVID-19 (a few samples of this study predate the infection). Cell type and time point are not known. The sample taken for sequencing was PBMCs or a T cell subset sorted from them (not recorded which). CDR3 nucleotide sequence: TGTGCCAGCAGCCCACCCCGGGACCTGAGTTTTTCACCCCTCCACTTT. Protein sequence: CASSPPRDLSFSPLHF. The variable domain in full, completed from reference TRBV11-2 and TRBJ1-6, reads EAGVAQSPRYKIIEKRQSVAFWCNPISGHATLYWYQQILGQGPKLLIQFQNNGVVDDSQLPKDRFSAERLKGVDSTLKIQPAKLEDSAVYLCASSPPRDLSFSPLHFGNGTRLTVT.